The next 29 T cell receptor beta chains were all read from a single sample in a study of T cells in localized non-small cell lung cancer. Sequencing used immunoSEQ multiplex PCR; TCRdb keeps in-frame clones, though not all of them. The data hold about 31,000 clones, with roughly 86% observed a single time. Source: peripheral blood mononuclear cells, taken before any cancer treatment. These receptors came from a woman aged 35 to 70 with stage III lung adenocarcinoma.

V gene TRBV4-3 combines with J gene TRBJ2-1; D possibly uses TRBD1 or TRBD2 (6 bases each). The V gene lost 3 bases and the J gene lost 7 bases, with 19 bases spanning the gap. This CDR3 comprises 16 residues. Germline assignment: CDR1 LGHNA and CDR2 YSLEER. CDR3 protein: CASSQDWGATWNEQFF. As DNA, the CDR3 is TGCGCCAGCAGCCAGGATTGGGGGGCCACGTGGAATGAGCAGTTCTTC.

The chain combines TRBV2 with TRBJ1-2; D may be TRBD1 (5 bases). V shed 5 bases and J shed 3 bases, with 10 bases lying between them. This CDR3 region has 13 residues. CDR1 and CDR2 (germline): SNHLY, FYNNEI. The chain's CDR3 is CASSPGGDYGYTF. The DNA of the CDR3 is TGTGCCAGCAGTCCCGGGGGGGACTATGGCTACACCTTC.

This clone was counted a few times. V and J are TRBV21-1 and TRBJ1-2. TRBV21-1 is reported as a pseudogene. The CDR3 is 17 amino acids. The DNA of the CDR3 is TGTGCCAGCAGCATTAAAGGGAAAGGGCTGGCGAACTATGGCTACACCTTC. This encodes CASSIKGKGLANYGYTF.

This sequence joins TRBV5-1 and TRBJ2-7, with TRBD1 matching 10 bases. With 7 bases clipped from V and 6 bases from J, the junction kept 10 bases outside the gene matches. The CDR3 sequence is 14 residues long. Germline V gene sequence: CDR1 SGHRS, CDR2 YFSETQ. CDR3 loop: CASRTGTGVIEQYF. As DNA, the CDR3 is TGCGCCAGCCGTACCGGGACAGGGGTGATCGAGCAGTACTTC.

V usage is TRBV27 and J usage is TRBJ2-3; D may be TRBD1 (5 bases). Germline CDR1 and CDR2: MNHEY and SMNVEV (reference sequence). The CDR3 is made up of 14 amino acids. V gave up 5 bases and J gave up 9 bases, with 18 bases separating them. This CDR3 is CASSPSRLNRTQYF. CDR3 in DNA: TGTGCCAGCAGTCCCTCAAGGCTGAACAGGACGCAGTATTTT.

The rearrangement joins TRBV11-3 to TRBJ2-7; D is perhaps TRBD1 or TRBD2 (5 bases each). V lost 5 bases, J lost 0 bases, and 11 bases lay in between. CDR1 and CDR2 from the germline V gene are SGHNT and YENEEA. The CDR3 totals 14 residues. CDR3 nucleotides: TGTGCCAGCAGCCCCGGGGACGACTCCTACGAGCAGTACTTC. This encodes CASSPGDDSYEQYF.

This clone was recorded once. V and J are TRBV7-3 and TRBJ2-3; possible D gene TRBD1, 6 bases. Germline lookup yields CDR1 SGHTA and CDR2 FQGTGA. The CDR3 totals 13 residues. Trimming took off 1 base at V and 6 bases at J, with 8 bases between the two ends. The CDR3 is CASSLMGHDTQYF. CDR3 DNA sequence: TGTGCCAGCAGCTTAATGGGACACGATACGCAGTATTTT.

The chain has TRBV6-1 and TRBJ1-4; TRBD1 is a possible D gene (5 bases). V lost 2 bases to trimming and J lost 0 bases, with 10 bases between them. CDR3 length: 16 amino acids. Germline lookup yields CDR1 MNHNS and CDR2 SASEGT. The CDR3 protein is CASSETTGATNEKLFF. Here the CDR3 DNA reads TGTGCCAGCAGTGAAACCACAGGCGCAACTAATGAAAAACTGTTTTTT.

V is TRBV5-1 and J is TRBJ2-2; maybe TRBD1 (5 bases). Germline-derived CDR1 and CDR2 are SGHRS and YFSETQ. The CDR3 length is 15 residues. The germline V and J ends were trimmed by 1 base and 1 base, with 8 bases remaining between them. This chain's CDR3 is CASSLTGMNTGELFF. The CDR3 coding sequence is TGCGCCAGCAGCTTGACAGGAATGAACACCGGGGAGCTGTTTTTT.

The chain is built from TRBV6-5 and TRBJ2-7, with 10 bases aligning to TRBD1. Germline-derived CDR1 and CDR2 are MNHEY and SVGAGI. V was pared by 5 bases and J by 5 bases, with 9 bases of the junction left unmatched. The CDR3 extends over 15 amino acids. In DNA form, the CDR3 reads TGTGCCAGCAGTCCTCCGACAGGGGGCTCTGACGAGCAGTACTTC. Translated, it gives CASSPPTGGSDEQYF.

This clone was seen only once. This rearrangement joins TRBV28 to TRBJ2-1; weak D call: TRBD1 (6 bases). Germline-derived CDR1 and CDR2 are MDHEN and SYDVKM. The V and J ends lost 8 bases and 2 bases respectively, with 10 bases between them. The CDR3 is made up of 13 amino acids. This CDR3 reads CASRRTAYNEQFF. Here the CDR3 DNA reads TGTGCCAGCCGCCGGACAGCCTACAATGAGCAGTTCTTC.

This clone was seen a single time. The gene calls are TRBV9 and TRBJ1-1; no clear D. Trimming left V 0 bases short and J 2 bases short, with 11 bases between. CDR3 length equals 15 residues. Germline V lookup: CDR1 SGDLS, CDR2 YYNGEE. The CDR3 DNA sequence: TGTGCCAGCAGCGTAGAGGGCAGTCCTAACACTGAAGCTTTCTTT. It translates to CASSVEGSPNTEAFF.

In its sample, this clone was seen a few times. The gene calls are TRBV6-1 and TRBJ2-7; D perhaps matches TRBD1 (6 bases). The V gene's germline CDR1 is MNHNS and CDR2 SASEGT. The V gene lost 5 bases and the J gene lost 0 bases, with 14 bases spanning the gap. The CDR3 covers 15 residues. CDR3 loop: CASSWDTSPSYEQYF. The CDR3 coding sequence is TGTGCCAGCAGTTGGGACACTTCACCCTCCTACGAGCAGTACTTC.

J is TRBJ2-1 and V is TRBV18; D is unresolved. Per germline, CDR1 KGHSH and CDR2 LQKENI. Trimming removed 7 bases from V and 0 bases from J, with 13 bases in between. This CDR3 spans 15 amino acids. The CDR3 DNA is TGTGCCAGCTTCACCGCGAGGAGCTCCTACAATGAGCAGTTCTTC. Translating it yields CASFTARSSYNEQFF.

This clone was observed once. The DNA for the CDR3 is TGTGCCAGCAGTCTACAGGGGTCGGACTACAATGAGCAGTTCTTC. As protein: CASSLQGSDYNEQFF. The chain has TRBV2 and TRBJ2-1, with 7 bases matching TRBD1. The germline gives CDR1 SNHLY, CDR2 FYNNEI. The CDR3 totals 15 residues. The junction had 7 bases not matched to a gene; V was cut back by 5 bases and J by 3 bases.

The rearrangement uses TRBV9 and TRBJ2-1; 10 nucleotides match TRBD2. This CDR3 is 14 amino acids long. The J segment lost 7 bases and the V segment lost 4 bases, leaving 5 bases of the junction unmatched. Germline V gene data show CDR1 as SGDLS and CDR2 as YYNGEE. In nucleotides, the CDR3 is TGTGCCAGCAGCATCGGGACTAGCGAGAATGAGCAGTTCTTC. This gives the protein CASSIGTSENEQFF.

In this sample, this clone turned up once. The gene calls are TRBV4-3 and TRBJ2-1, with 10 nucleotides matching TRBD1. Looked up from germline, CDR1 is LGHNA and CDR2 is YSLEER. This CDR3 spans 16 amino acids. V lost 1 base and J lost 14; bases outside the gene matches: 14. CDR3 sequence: CASSQGRQGAWEVEFF. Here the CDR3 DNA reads TGCGCCAGCAGCCAAGGCCGACAGGGGGCGTGGGAAGTGGAGTTCTTC.

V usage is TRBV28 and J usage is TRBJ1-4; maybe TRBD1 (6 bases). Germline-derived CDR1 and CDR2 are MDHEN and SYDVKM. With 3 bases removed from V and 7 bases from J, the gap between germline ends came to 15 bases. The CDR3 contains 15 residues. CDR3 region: CASSLARGMGEKLFF. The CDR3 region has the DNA TGTGCCAGCAGTTTGGCCAGGGGAATGGGTGAAAAACTGTTTTTT.

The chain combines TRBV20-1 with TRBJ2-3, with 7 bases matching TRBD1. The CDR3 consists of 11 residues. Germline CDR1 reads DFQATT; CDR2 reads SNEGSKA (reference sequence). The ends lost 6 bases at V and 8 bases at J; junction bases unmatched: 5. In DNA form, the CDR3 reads TGCAGTGCCGCTGGACAGGCTACGCAGTATTTT. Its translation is CSAAGQATQYF.

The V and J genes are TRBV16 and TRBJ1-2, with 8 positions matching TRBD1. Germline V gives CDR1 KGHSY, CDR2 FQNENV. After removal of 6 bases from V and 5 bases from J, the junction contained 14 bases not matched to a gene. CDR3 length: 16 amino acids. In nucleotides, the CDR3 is TGTGCCAGCAGTCGACTTTTGGACAGGGTCGAGTATGGCTACACCTTC. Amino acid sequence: CASSRLLDRVEYGYTF. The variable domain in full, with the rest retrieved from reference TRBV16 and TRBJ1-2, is GEEVAQTPKHLVRGEGQKAKLYCAPIKGHSYVFWYQQVLKNEFKFLISFQNENVFDETGMPKERFSAKCLPNSPCSLEIQATKLEDSAVYFCASSRLLDRVEYGYTFGSGTRLTVV.

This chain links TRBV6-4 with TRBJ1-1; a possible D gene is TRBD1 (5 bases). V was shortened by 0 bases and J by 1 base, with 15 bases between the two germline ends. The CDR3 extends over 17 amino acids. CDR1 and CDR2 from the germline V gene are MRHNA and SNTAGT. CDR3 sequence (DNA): TGTGCCAGCAGTGACTCTACGGGGGTTGGAGGGAACACTGAAGCTTTCTTT. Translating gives CASSDSTGVGGNTEAFF.

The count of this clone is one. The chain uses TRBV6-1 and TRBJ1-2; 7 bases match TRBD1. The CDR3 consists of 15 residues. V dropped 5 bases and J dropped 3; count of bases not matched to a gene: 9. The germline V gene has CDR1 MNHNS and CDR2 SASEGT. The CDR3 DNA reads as TGTGCCAGCAGTCACAGGGGTGGCAGCGACTATGGCTACACCTTC. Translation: CASSHRGGSDYGYTF.

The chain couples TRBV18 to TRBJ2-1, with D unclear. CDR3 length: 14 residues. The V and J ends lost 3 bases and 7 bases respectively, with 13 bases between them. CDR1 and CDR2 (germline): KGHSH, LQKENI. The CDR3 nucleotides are TGTGCCAGCTCACCTCCGTCGACGGTTAATGAGCAGTTCTTC. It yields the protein CASSPPSTVNEQFF.

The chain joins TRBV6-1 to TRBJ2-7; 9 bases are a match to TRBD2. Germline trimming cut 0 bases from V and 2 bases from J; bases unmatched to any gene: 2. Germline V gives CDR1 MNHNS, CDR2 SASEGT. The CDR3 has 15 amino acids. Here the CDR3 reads CASSEALAGAYEQYF. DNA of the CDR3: TGTGCCAGCAGTGAAGCTTTAGCGGGAGCCTACGAGCAGTACTTC.

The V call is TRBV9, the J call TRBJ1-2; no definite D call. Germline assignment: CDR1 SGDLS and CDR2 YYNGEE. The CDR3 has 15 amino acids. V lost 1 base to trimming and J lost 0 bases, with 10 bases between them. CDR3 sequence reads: CASSVSAATNYGYTF. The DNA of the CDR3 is TGTGCCAGCAGCGTATCGGCAGCGACTAACTATGGCTACACCTTC. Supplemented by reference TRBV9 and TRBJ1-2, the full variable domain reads DSGVTQTPKHLITATGQRVTLRCSPRSGDLSVYWYQQSLDQGLQFLIQYYNGEERAKGNILERFSAQQFPDLHSELNLSSLELGDSALYFCASSVSAATNYGYTFGSGTRLTVV.

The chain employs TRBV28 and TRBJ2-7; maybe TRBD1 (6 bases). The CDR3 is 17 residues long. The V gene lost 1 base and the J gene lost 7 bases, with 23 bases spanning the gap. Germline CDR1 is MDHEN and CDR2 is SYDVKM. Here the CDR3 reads CASSLSGARTPIKEQYF. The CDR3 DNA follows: TGTGCCAGCAGTTTATCAGGGGCCCGAACCCCCATTAAAGAGCAGTACTTC.

As DNA, the CDR3 is TGCGCCAGCAGCTCAGGGACTAGCGGGAGGGAAGAGACCCAGTACTTC. Protein: CASSSGTSGREETQYF. V and J are TRBV5-1 and TRBJ2-5; 16 nucleotides agree with TRBD2. Trimming cost V 3 bases and J 3 bases; bases outside gene matches: 2. Germline V CDR1 and CDR2: SGHRS, YFSETQ. The CDR3 has 16 residues.

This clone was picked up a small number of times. The CDR3 sequence: CASSYGLAGHQETQYF. CDR3 nucleotides: TGCGCCAGCAGCTACGGACTAGCGGGCCACCAAGAGACCCAGTACTTC. The chain carries TRBV10-1 and TRBJ2-5, with 11 bases that match TRBD2. Germline V gene sequence: CDR1 WNHNN, CDR2 SYGVQD (reference sequence). J lost 0 bases, V lost 6 bases, and 6 bases had no gene match. This CDR3 spans 16 amino acids.

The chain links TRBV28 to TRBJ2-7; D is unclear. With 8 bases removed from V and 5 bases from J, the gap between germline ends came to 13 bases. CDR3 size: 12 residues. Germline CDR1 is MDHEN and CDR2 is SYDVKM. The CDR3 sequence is CASGRATDEQYF. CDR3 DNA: TGTGCCAGCGGAAGGGCTACTGACGAGCAGTACTTC.